The clone carrying this T cell receptor (beta chain) was seen many times. Its antigen is still unknown. This specimen comes from a study of molecular identifiers for immune sequencing clone quantification. Study outcomes and limitations: Over 97% of effector molecules, yet under 1% of naive-cell molecules, were held by clones above 20 RNA copies.

The germline CDR1 and CDR2 sequences are SGHDT and YYEEEE. The CDR3 runs 15 residues. The V gene lost 4 bases and the J gene lost 4 bases, with 15 bases spanning the gap. TCRdb passed the PCR reads through MiXCR, listing each CDR3 protein once. The sample includes approximately 90,000 distinct CDR3 sequences, approximately 24% of them seen just once. The receptor's source is a human donor in good health. Some libraries in this study had Jurkat cell RNA spiked in. The sample taken for sequencing was naive CD8+ T cells from blood, with Jurkat cell RNA spiked in. Subset meaning: FACS-sorted CD8+CD4-CCR7+CD45RA+ naive T cells. The V gene is TRBV5-6, the J gene TRBJ2-1; D is perhaps TRBD2 (6 bases). The CDR3 DNA is TGTGCCAGCAGCCTAACTAGCAATCTATACAATGAGCAGTTCTTC. Its translation: CASSLTSNLYNEQFF.